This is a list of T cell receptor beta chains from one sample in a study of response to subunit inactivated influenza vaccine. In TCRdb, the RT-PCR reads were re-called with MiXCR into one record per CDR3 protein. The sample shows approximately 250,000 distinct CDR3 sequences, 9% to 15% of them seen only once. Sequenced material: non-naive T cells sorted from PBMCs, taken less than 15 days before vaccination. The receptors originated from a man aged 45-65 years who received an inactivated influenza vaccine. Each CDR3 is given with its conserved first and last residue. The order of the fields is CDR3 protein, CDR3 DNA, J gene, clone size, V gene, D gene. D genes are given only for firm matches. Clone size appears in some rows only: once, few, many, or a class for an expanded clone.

CDR3: CATNPGLAGADTQYF; DNA: TGTGCCACCAATCCGGGACTAGCGGGAGCAGATACGCAGTATTTT; J: TRBJ2-3; size: few; V: TRBV6-1; D: TRBD2
CDR3: CASSLSGASTDTQYF; DNA: TGCGCCAGCAGCCTGAGCGGGGCGAGCACAGATACGCAGTATTTT; J: TRBJ2-3; size: NA; V: TRBV4-3; D: TRBD2
CDR3: CSARDPLAGGIYEQYF; DNA: TGTAGTGCTAGAGATCCCCTAGCGGGAGGTATCTACGAGCAGTACTTC; J: TRBJ2-7; size: NA; V: TRBV20-1; D: TRBD2
CDR3: CASSEGMKRSGNTIYF; DNA: TGTGCCAGCAGCGAAGGGATGAAACGCTCTGGAAACACCATATATTTT; J: TRBJ1-3; size: NA; V: TRBV9; D: NA
CDR3: CASSRWLAGGGTDTQYF; DNA: TGTGCCAGCAGTCGGTGGCTAGCGGGTGGGGGGACAGATACGCAGTATTTT; J: TRBJ2-3; size: few; V: TRBV28; D: TRBD2
CDR3: CASSWDSNSPLHF; DNA: TGCGCCAGCAGCTGGGACAGTAATTCACCCCTCCACTTT; J: TRBJ1-6; size: many; V: TRBV5-1; D: TRBD1
CDR3: CASSRTASTDTQYF; DNA: TGTGCCAGCAGTAGGACGGCTAGCACAGATACGCAGTATTTT; J: TRBJ2-3; size: many; V: TRBV5-6; D: NA
CDR3: CSAPLFGTGPDTQYF; DNA: TGCAGTGCCCCCTTATTTGGGACAGGGCCAGATACGCAGTATTTT; J: TRBJ2-3; size: NA; V: TRBV20-1; D: TRBD1
CDR3: CAWNGQGLADFISYEQYF; DNA: TGTGCCTGGAACGGACAGGGACTAGCGGACTTCATTTCCTACGAGCAGTACTTC; J: TRBJ2-7; size: NA; V: TRBV30; D: TRBD2
CDR3: CASSFAQSSGANVLTF; DNA: TGTGCCAGCAGTTTCGCTCAGAGCTCTGGGGCCAACGTCCTGACTTTC; J: TRBJ2-6; size: NA; V: TRBV27; D: NA
CDR3: CASSQDGAVLSPLHF; DNA: TGTGCCAGCAGCCAAGATGGCGCAGTTTTATCACCCCTCCACTTT; J: TRBJ1-6; size: many; V: TRBV3-1; D: NA
CDR3: CASSPPNLSYEQYF; DNA: TGTGCCAGCTCACCACCAAATCTTTCCTACGAGCAGTACTTC; J: TRBJ2-7; size: many; V: TRBV18; D: NA
CDR3: CASSLGLLEETQYF; DNA: TGTGCCAGCAGCTTAGGTCTCCTAGAGGAGACCCAGTACTTC; J: TRBJ2-5; size: NA; V: TRBV11-3; D: NA
CDR3: CASSWTGTASPLHF; DNA: TGTGCCAGCAGCTGGACAGGGACGGCCTCACCCCTCCACTTT; J: TRBJ1-6; size: few; V: TRBV7-2; D: TRBD1
CDR3: CSARGRAGWQETQYF; DNA: TGCAGTGCTAGAGGGAGGGCGGGGTGGCAAGAGACCCAGTACTTC; J: TRBJ2-5; size: NA; V: TRBV20-1; D: NA
CDR3: CASRGTSGSGTDTQYF; DNA: TGTGCCAGCAGAGGGACTAGCGGCTCGGGGACAGATACGCAGTATTTT; J: TRBJ2-3; size: few; V: TRBV6-1; D: TRBD2